Only one count was recorded for the clone carrying this T cell receptor beta chain. Its antigen is currently unknown. The PCR ran on 60 Vbeta and 13 Jbeta primers. The data were produced by immunoSEQ multiplex PCR, yet TCRdb's version contains in-frame clones alone and is incomplete. The repertoire holds under 200,000 clones, with 65% to 75% as singletons. The CDR3 covers 15 residues. Trimming removed 1 base from V and 0 bases from J, with 9 bases in between. Germline values: CDR1 MNHNS, CDR2 SASEGT. This entry belongs to a study of cytomegalovirus exposure and HLA in healthy donors. Study-wide context: Among the 300 to 450 genotyped donors, about 81% were placed in the Caucasian-associated ancestry cluster.

Findings and limits, study-wide: Presence/absence analyses took donor sequencing depth as roughly uniform.

This sequence originates from a girl aged 10 to 17 in good health and CMV-seronegative. The genes are TRBV6-1 and TRBJ1-1; D is possibly TRBD1 (5 bases). Sequencing was done on a sample of PBMCs. CDR3 DNA sequence: TGTGCCAGCAGTGAAGGACAGCTTATGAACACTGAAGCTTTCTTT. It yields the protein CASSEGQLMNTEAFF.